This TCR beta chain was profiled in a study of a mutant IDH1 vaccine in newly diagnosed glioma (dated by TCRdb to the early 2020s). For context, the study as a whole: Patients received eight vaccinations in weeks 1, 3, 5, 7, 11, 15, 19 and 23, corresponding to visits V03 through V10. In the chemotherapy-containing groups, vaccination started alongside temozolomide cycles, whereas in patients who had radiotherapy alone it started 4-6 weeks after radiotherapy. Of the approximately 30 treated patients, about 62% were male and around 40% were female, and the mean age was 40.4 years. Prior to enrollment, patients had been given standard therapy consisting of radiotherapy alone, temozolomide alone, or radiochemotherapy with temozolomide, with the combination given to most patients. Peripheral blood was drawn at six visits: V03 (baseline), V05, V07, V10, V12 and V13. For exploratory analyses, around 26 treated patients had longitudinal TCRB deep sequencing done wherever samples were available.

Trimming takes 5 bases from V and 1 base from J, and the germline ends sit 14 bases apart. The germline V gene gives CDR1 as MNHEY and CDR2 as SVGAGI. The CDR3 runs 15 amino acids, cysteine and phenylalanine included. The kept DNA is CDR3 alone, 45 bases in frame from the first base. The paper's findings and limits, for the study overall: PBMC samples for TCRB deep sequencing were selected based on availability. It was noted by the authors that analyses of patient blood samples could not be reproduced owing to sample limitations. Pseudoprogression seemed to be unrelated to changes in the top peripheral T cell clonotypes found by TCRB sequencing. Vaccine-induced immune responses across multiple MHC alleles were detected in approximately 94% of patients.

With regard to this clone: It has no known antigen specificity. Qualities for individual bases were not recorded, and no much larger clone is one base off.

Read against the paper, the sample's time point label means: week 11, during vaccination. Each vaccine dose was 300 ug of a 20-mer mutant IDH1 peptide in Montanide, given subcutaneously with topical imiquimod. All donors had newly diagnosed IDH1-mutant astrocytomas of WHO grade 3 or 4 that showed loss of nuclear ATRX. The samples were drawn from NOA16, a multicentre, single-arm, open-label phase I trial in Germany that tested a mutant IDH1 peptide vaccine in humans for the first time. The DNeasy Blood and Tissue Kit was used to extract genomic DNA from EDTA blood for TCRB sequencing. The library was obtained by the immunoSEQ multiplex PCR assay. Following the manufacturer's protocol, the hsTCRB Kit was used to amplify rearranged TCR beta chain sequences. An Illumina MiSeq was used to sequence the TCRB libraries. The original pipeline was this. The proprietary platform of the kit vendor was used for demultiplexing, trimming and gene mapping. TCRdb holds this immuneACCESS table with in-frame rearrangements only. Some clones are missing; in checked studies, unresolved V genes explain under half, and the rest has no known cause. Clonal size and the V and J genes are those of that table, whereas D and trimming came from the DNA. This sample lists tens of thousands of clones; roughly 85% were detected once. Clones ranked in the top ten supply approximately 8% of the sample.

The sequence was obtained from a man aged 35-49 years with glioma. Rearrangement joined TRBV6-5 to TRBJ2-5, with the D gene not confidently named. The sample here was PBMCs, taken from a glioma patient whose treatment included an IDH1 peptide vaccine. Here the CDR3 is given as CASSGSGFRQETQYF. The DNA reads as follows: TGTGCCAGCAGTGGGTCAGGATTCCGCCAAGAGACCCAGTACTTC.